This T cell receptor beta chain was sequenced in a study of cytomegalovirus exposure and HLA in healthy donors. V was shortened by 4 bases and J by 3 bases, with 7 bases between the two germline ends. The CDR3 length is 12 residues. Germline CDR1 reads MNHNY; CDR2 reads SVGAGI (reference sequence). PCR used 60 Vbeta primers and 13 Jbeta primers. The repertoire was sequenced with immunoSEQ multiplex PCR; TCRdb's copy has only in-frame clones and lacks some. This table holds over 80,000 clones, roughly four fifths found once. All donors participated as healthy donors of bone marrow. The material sequenced was PBMCs. The chain employs TRBV6-6 and TRBJ2-7; D is unresolved. The TCR sequence derives from a man in his forties or fifties in good health and CMV-seronegative. The CDR3 nucleotides read TGTGCCAGCAGTTCCGGTCTCTACGAGCAGTACTTC. Residues: CASSSGLYEQYF.